The 30 T cell receptor beta chains below come from one sample, sequenced in a study of blood T cell repertoires in COVID-19. The repertoire was sequenced with immunoSEQ multiplex PCR; TCRdb's copy has only in-frame clones and lacks some. The sample records 200,000 to 250,000 clones, 83% being singletons. Material: PBMCs or T cells enriched from blood (not recorded which). The receptor source for this set is a woman in her thirties or forties who had been exposed to COVID-19.

V is TRBV29-1 and J is TRBJ2-1; maybe TRBD1 (6 bases). V was clipped by 4 bases and J by 7 bases, with 11 bases between them. The CDR3 loop spans 12 amino acids. Germline CDR1 and CDR2: SQVTM and ANQGSEA. The CDR3 protein is CSVGPGHNEQFF. DNA for the CDR3: TGCAGCGTTGGTCCGGGACATAATGAGCAGTTCTTC.

V usage is TRBV6-5 and J usage is TRBJ1-2; no clear D gene. This CDR3 is built from 10 residues. Germline V gene data show CDR1 as MNHEY and CDR2 as SVGAGI. The ends were cut back, 6 bases at V and 13 bases at J, with 12 bases in the middle. The CDR3 bases are TGTGCCAGCAGCGACGCCGACACCACCTTC. It translates to CASSDADTTF.

The V call is TRBV7-8, the J call TRBJ2-3, with D uncertain. Germline loops: CDR1 SGHVS, CDR2 FQNEAQ. The CDR3 contains 13 residues. The germline V and J ends were trimmed by 4 bases and 6 bases, with 11 bases remaining between them. The CDR3 protein is CASSSPRLDTQYF. In DNA form, the CDR3 reads TGTGCCAGCAGCTCCCCTAGGCTCGATACGCAGTATTTT.

The J gene is TRBJ1-2, the V gene TRBV4-1; D is perhaps TRBD1 (5 bases). This CDR3 has 15 amino acids. Germline assignment: CDR1 MGHRA and CDR2 YSYEKL. The V gene lost 3 bases and the J gene lost 7 bases, with 18 bases spanning the gap. DNA of the CDR3: TGCGCCAGCAGCCATGATCCCGGACAAGGGGCTGGCTACACCTTC. As protein: CASSHDPGQGAGYTF.

This sequence joins TRBV28 and TRBJ2-7; TRBD1 aligns across 7 bases. Germline V gene data show CDR1 as MDHEN and CDR2 as SYDVKM. This CDR3 spans 14 amino acids. The junction had 9 bases not matched to a gene; V was cut back by 7 bases and J by 3 bases. The CDR3 region has the DNA TGTGCCAGCACTTCGAGGGACAGTCTCTACGAGCAGTACTTC. Protein: CASTSRDSLYEQYF.

This chain joins TRBV19 and TRBJ2-1; no firm D call. V lost 5 bases, J lost 1 base, and 12 bases lay in between. From germline, CDR1 is LNHDA and CDR2 SQIVND (reference sequence). The length of the CDR3 is 15 residues. In DNA, the CDR3 is TGTGCCAGTAGTCACAGACCTTTATCCTACAATGAGCAGTTCTTC. This encodes CASSHRPLSYNEQFF.

This clone has more than one count but fewer than ten. V usage is TRBV4-2 and J usage is TRBJ2-2; 9 bases are a match to TRBD1. The CDR3 covers 15 residues. The V and J ends lost 8 bases and 2 bases, in that order; junction bases with no gene match: 6. Per the germline V gene, CDR1 is LGHNA and CDR2 is YNFKEQ. The CDR3 region has the DNA TGTGCCAGCGCTCCGGGACAGGGCAACACCGGGGAGCTGTTTTTT. Its translation: CASAPGQGNTGELFF.

This chain links TRBV12-5 with TRBJ1-1, with D unclear. The CDR3 spans 14 residues. The germline V gene has CDR1 LGHNT and CDR2 FRNRAP. The ends were cut back, 4 bases at V and 1 base at J, with 10 bases in the middle. The CDR3: CASGSPYRNTEAFF. The CDR3 nucleotides are TGTGCTAGTGGTTCCCCTTATCGGAACACTGAAGCTTTCTTT.

The chain uses TRBV7-8 and TRBJ2-6; perhaps TRBD2 as D (6 bases). This CDR3 region has 14 residues. Germline V lookup: CDR1 SGHVS, CDR2 FQNEAQ. Trimming pared 6 bases from V and 7 bases from J, leaving 13 bases between. The CDR3 DNA is TGTGCCAGCAGTTACCTCGGGGGTGCCAACGTCCTGACTTTC. Protein sequence: CASSYLGGANVLTF.

This chain links TRBV19 with TRBJ1-2, with D possibly TRBD1 on 5 matching bases. CDR3 length: 14 amino acids. Germline CDR1 LNHDA, CDR2 SQIVND (reference sequence). V shed 3 bases and J shed 3 bases, with 11 bases lying between them. The DNA of the CDR3 is TGTGCCAGTAGTATGGGGCAGGGCGACTATGGCTACACCTTC. Its protein product is CASSMGQGDYGYTF.

The chain joins TRBV6-1 to TRBJ2-5; 8 nucleotides agree with TRBD2. In germline, CDR1 is MNHNS, CDR2 SASEGT. After removal of 2 bases from V and 2 bases from J, the junction contained 4 bases not matched to a gene. The CDR3 is 15 amino acids. Here the CDR3 DNA reads TGTGCCAGCAGTGAATGGTCTAGCGGGCAAGAGACCCAGTACTTC. It is translated as CASSEWSSGQETQYF.

The rearrangement joins TRBV15 to TRBJ2-1; D not resolved. Trimming cost V 1 base and J 6 bases, with 7 bases left between them. The germline V gene has CDR1 LNHNV and CDR2 YYDKDF (reference sequence). The CDR3 extends over 13 amino acids. The CDR3 here is CATSRGQANEQFF. The CDR3 nucleotides read TGTGCCACCAGCAGAGGTCAGGCCAATGAGCAGTTCTTC.

This clone showed up just once. This chain connects TRBV7-9 to TRBJ1-6, with 8 bases lining up with TRBD1. Germline assignment: CDR1 SEHNR and CDR2 FQNEAQ (reference sequence). The CDR3 runs to 16 residues. The J segment lost 3 bases and the V segment lost 0 bases, leaving 1 base of the junction unmatched. CDR3 loop: CASSLAGQVYNSPLHF. CDR3 sequence (DNA): TGTGCCAGCAGCTTAGCGGGACAGGTCTATAATTCACCCCTCCACTTT.

This chain joins TRBV7-9 and TRBJ1-4; D is perhaps TRBD1 (5 bases). CDR1 and CDR2 (germline): SEHNR, FQNEAQ (reference sequence). Trimming removed 5 bases from V and 3 bases from J, with 13 bases in between. There are 15 residues in the CDR3. The CDR3 DNA reads TGTGCCAGCAGCCCACCAGGGAACTCTAATGAAAAACTGTTTTTT. This translates into CASSPPGNSNEKLFF. The entire variable domain, with the rest obtained from reference TRBV7-9 and TRBJ1-4, is as follows: DTGVSQNPRHKITKRGQNVTFRCDPISEHNRLYWYRQTLGQGPEFLTYFQNEAQLEKSRLLSDRFSAERPKGSFSTLEIQRTEQGDSAMYLCASSPPGNSNEKLFFGSGTQLSVL.

The chain couples TRBV7-9 to TRBJ1-2, with D possibly TRBD1 on 5 matching bases. CDR3 length: 14 residues. Germline CDR1 SEHNR, CDR2 FQNEAQ (reference sequence). The V and J ends lost 6 bases and 8 bases respectively, with 19 bases between them. The CDR3 coding sequence is TGTGCCAGCAGTCCGGGGACTGCCTGGGAGGGCTACACCTTC. This translates into CASSPGTAWEGYTF.

The chain has TRBV5-1 and TRBJ1-1, with D tentatively TRBD1 (6 bases). V was shortened by 3 bases and J by 1 base, with 10 bases between the two germline ends. The CDR3 contains 14 residues. Germline V gene sequence: CDR1 SGHRS, CDR2 YFSETQ. CDR3 sequence reads: CASSYTGTNTEAFF. CDR3 nucleotides: TGCGCCAGCAGCTACACAGGGACGAACACTGAAGCTTTCTTT.

The chain combines TRBV7-6 with TRBJ2-3, with 8 positions matching TRBD2. V lost 4 bases and J lost 2; bases outside the gene matches: 14. CDR3 length equals 18 residues. Germline CDR1 reads SGHVS; CDR2 reads FNYEAQ. The CDR3 DNA reads as TGTGCCAGCAGCTCCCTGGGAAGCGGCGGGGGGTCCACAGATACGCAGTATTTT. This encodes CASSSLGSGGGSTDTQYF.

The V and J genes are TRBV3-1 (or the pseudogene TRBV3-2) and TRBJ2-1; 11 bases line up with TRBD1. The CDR3 spans 16 residues. V shed 1 base and J 14 bases; nucleotides not matched to a gene: 13. CDR1 and CDR2 (germline): LGHDT, YNNKEL (reference sequence). This chain's CDR3 is CASSQGTGGRRGEKFF. In DNA, the CDR3 is TGTGCCAGCAGCCAAGGGACAGGGGGCCGGCGAGGGGAGAAGTTCTTC.

This clone was picked up a small number of times. The chain recombines TRBV2 with TRBJ1-5, with TRBD1 as a possible D gene (5 bases). The CDR3 contains 16 residues. Germline lookup yields CDR1 SNHLY and CDR2 FYNNEI. V lost 3 bases to trimming and J lost 2 bases, with 14 bases between them. CDR3 in amino acids: CASSELAPQGNQPQHF. Here the CDR3 DNA reads TGTGCCAGCAGTGAGTTGGCCCCACAGGGCAATCAGCCCCAGCATTTT. The entire variable domain, with the rest obtained from reference TRBV2 and TRBJ1-5, is as follows: EPEVTQTPSHQVTQMGQEVILRCVPISNHLYFYWYRQILGQKVEFLVSFYNNEISEKSEIFDDQFSVERPDGSNFTLKIRSTKLEDSAMYFCASSELAPQGNQPQHFGDGTRLSIL.

The CDR3 loop reads CASSPRGRMNTGELFF. The CDR3 DNA reads TGCGCCAGCAGCCCCAGGGGGCGGATGAACACCGGGGAGCTGTTTTTT. The V and J genes are TRBV5-1 and TRBJ2-2, with TRBD1 matching 8 bases. V trimming: 4 bases; J trimming: 1 base; junction bases outside the gene matches: 6. The CDR3 consists of 16 residues. The germline V gene encodes CDR1 SGHRS and CDR2 YFSETQ.

J is TRBJ1-2 and V is TRBV4-1, with TRBD1 matching over 11 bases. The germline V gene encodes CDR1 MGHRA and CDR2 YSYEKL. Trimming cost V 4 bases and J 8 bases; bases outside gene matches: 3. This CDR3 comprises 13 residues. The CDR3 coding sequence is TGCGCCAGCAGCCTAGGGACAGGGGGGGGCTACACCTTC. Translating it yields CASSLGTGGGYTF.

The V and J genes are TRBV19 and TRBJ2-5, with 9 bases identical to TRBD1. Germline V gene data show CDR1 as LNHDA and CDR2 as SQIVND (reference sequence). V was clipped by 9 bases and J by 3 bases; unmatched bases: 2. The CDR3 is 12 residues long. The CDR3 region is CASRTGEETQYF. The CDR3 region has the DNA TGTGCCAGCCGGACAGGGGAAGAGACCCAGTACTTC.

This clone was seen a few times. V is TRBV7-8 and J is TRBJ2-3; 11 nucleotides line up with TRBD2. This CDR3 is 14 amino acids long. Germline V lookup: CDR1 SGHVS, CDR2 FQNEAQ. The CDR3 region is CAARLAGRTDTQYF. DNA for the CDR3: TGTGCTGCACGACTAGCGGGGCGCACAGATACGCAGTATTTT. Complete variable domain (other parts from reference TRBV7-8 and TRBJ2-3): GAGVSQSPRYKVAKRGQDVALRCDPISGHVSLFWYQQALGQGPEFLTYFQNEAQLDKSGLPSDRFFAERPEGSVSTLKIQRTQQEDSAVYLCAARLAGRTDTQYFGPGTRLTVL.

This clone occurred a few times. The chain links TRBV3-1 (or the pseudogene TRBV3-2) to TRBJ2-7, with 11 bases lining up with TRBD2. Germline CDR1 is LGHDT and CDR2 is YNNKEL (reference sequence). CDR3 length: 15 residues. The ends lost 4 bases at V and 4 bases at J; junction bases unmatched: 6. CDR3 coding DNA: TGTGCCAGCAGCCCTGGCGCTAGCGGGGGGTACGAGCAGTACTTC. Residues: CASSPGASGGYEQYF.

This sequence joins TRBV19 and TRBJ2-6, with a weak D call TRBD1 (5 bases). Trimming left V 11 bases short and J 0 bases short, with 14 bases between. The CDR3 has 15 amino acids. Germline loops: CDR1 LNHDA, CDR2 SQIVND (reference sequence). CDR3 sequence reads: CASKDSRSGANVLTF. CDR3 sequence (DNA): TGTGCCTCGAAAGACAGTCGCTCTGGGGCCAACGTCCTGACTTTC.

The V and J genes are TRBV4-3 and TRBJ2-7, with 11 bases matching TRBD1. CDR1 LGHNA and CDR2 YSLEER come from the germline V gene. The CDR3 covers 15 residues. V dropped 4 bases and J dropped 3; count of bases not matched to a gene: 5. CDR3 in DNA: TGCGCCAGCAGCCCTGGGGGACAGGGGGGCTACGAGCAGTACTTC. It yields the protein CASSPGGQGGYEQYF.

The chain uses TRBV28 and TRBJ1-5; TRBD1 might be the D (6 bases). CDR3 length: 14 residues. V lost 6 bases and J 3 bases, leaving 12 bases between the germline ends. Germline V gene sequence: CDR1 MDHEN, CDR2 SYDVKM. CDR3 protein: CASSGQIYNQPQHF. Here the CDR3 DNA reads TGTGCCAGCAGCGGACAGATTTACAATCAGCCCCAGCATTTT.

V usage is TRBV7-8 and J usage is TRBJ2-1, with 14 bases fitting TRBD2. The V segment lost 3 bases and the J segment 1 base; nucleotides outside the gene matches: 5. From germline, CDR1 is SGHVS and CDR2 FQNEAQ. The CDR3 totals 18 residues. The DNA for the CDR3 is TGTGCCAGCAGCTTGGGACTAGCGGGGGTCCGATCCTACAATGAGCAGTTCTTC. Amino acid sequence: CASSLGLAGVRSYNEQFF.

V usage is TRBV5-4 and J usage is TRBJ2-1, with 9 nucleotides matching TRBD1. The CDR3 contains 16 residues. Germline lookup yields CDR1 SGHNT and CDR2 YYREEE (reference sequence). Trimming cost V 4 bases and J 8 bases; bases outside gene matches: 13. The CDR3 DNA sequence: TGTGCCAGCAGCGCCCTTTTGGGGACAGGGATCCATGAGCAGTTCTTC. Translated: CASSALLGTGIHEQFF.

A few counts support this clone. In DNA, the CDR3 is TGTGCCAGCAGCAATACAGGGAACTATGGCTACACCTTC. This translates into CASSNTGNYGYTF. The chain couples TRBV6-5 to TRBJ1-2; TRBD1 is a possible D gene (6 bases). Germline V gene lookup returns CDR1 MNHEY and CDR2 SVGAGI. CDR3 length: 13 amino acids. V was cut by 6 bases and J by 2 bases, with 10 bases left in between.